Listed below are T cell receptor beta chains from one sample, sequenced in a study of cytomegalovirus exposure and HLA in healthy donors. Generated by immunoSEQ multiplex PCR, the TCRdb table keeps only in-frame clones and is missing some. The sample has around 130,000 clones, approximately 81% seen once. The sample taken for sequencing was PBMCs. Receptors were obtained from a man between 18 and 35 years old in good health and CMV-seronegative. Both conserved end residues are part of each CDR3. D genes are given only for firm matches. The listing skips clone size in some rows; elsewhere it reads once, few, many or a size class.

v_call,d_call,clone_size,j_call,cdr3_aa,cdr3_nt
TRBV5-1,NA,NA,TRBJ1-4,CASSLEGRVHEKLFF,TGCGCCAGCAGCTTGGAAGGGAGGGTTCATGAAAAACTGTTTTTT
TRBV10-1,NA,NA,TRBJ2-2,CASSRDLGGELFF,TGCGCCAGCAGCCGCGATCTAGGCGGGGAGCTGTTTTTT
TRBV30,NA,NA,TRBJ1-2,CAWSYKGQGPANYGYTF,TGTGCCTGGAGCTATAAAGGGCAGGGGCCCGCCAACTATGGCTACACCTTC
TRBV7-8,NA,NA,TRBJ2-1,CASSRMAAGGEQFF,TGTGCCAGCAGCAGAATGGCGGCTGGGGGCGAGCAGTTCTTC
TRBV5-4,NA,NA,TRBJ1-6,CASSLDTTSSYNSPLHF,TGTGCCAGCAGCTTGGACACTACTAGCTCCTATAATTCACCCCTCCACTTT
TRBV15,TRBD2,NA,TRBJ2-5,CATSRTSGGAETQYF,TGTGCCACCAGCAGGACTAGCGGGGGGGCAGAGACCCAGTACTTC
TRBV5-1,NA,NA,TRBJ1-1,CASSSRGGVYAFF,TGCGCCAGCAGCTCACGTGGGGGGGTCTACGCTTTCTTT
TRBV7-2,TRBD1,NA,TRBJ1-2,CASSSGTGGYGYTF,TGTGCCAGCAGCTCAGGGACAGGGGGCTACGGCTACACCTTC
TRBV5-1,TRBD1,NA,TRBJ1-1,CASSFLGQGPNTEAFF,TGCGCCAGCAGCTTCCTGGGACAGGGGCCGAACACTGAAGCTTTCTTT
TRBV7-9,TRBD1,NA,TRBJ1-1,CASSSGQGCLF,TGTGCCAGCAGCTCGGGACAGGGGTGCCTCTTT
TRBV19,NA,NA,TRBJ1-3,CASKGSPGNTIYF,TGTGCCAGTAAGGGGTCTCCTGGAAACACCATATATTTT
TRBV6-5,NA,NA,TRBJ2-3,CASSPGVTDTQYF,TGTGCCAGCAGCCCAGGGGTTACAGATACGCAGTATTTT
TRBV10-3,TRBD1,NA,TRBJ2-7,CAISDRGRYYEQYF,TGTGCCATCAGTGACAGGGGGCGATACTACGAGCAGTACTTC
TRBV30,NA,once,TRBJ2-7,CAWSVSGQGEQYF,TGTGCCTGGAGTGTTTCAGGCCAGGGGGAGCAGTACTTC
TRBV6-5,NA,NA,TRBJ1-1,CASSSGWRNTEAFF,TGTGCCAGCAGTTCAGGGTGGAGGAACACTGAAGCTTTCTTT
TRBV28,TRBD1,few,TRBJ2-7,CASLRDRDFHEQYF,TGTGCCAGCCTGCGGGACAGGGATTTCCACGAGCAGTACTTC
TRBV27,TRBD1,once,TRBJ1-2,CASSPGTGTGGRDGYTF,TGTGCCAGCAGCCCCGGGACAGGGACAGGGGGTCGGGATGGCTACACCTTC
TRBV5-6,NA,NA,TRBJ1-4,CASSSAPGGGREKLFF,TGTGCCAGCAGCTCCGCCCCTGGCGGGGGTAGGGAAAAACTGTTTTTT
TRBV28,NA,NA,TRBJ1-2,CASSLKGYGYTF,TGTGCCAGCAGTTTAAAGGGGTATGGCTACACCTTC
TRBV6-1,NA,once,TRBJ1-3,CASRSGTSGNTIYF,TGTGCCAGCAGGTCCGGGACATCTGGAAACACCATATATTTT
TRBV7-3,NA,NA,TRBJ2-2,CASSVIGGELFF,TGTGCCAGCAGCGTTATCGGCGGGGAGCTGTTTTTT
TRBV19,TRBD1,NA,TRBJ1-2,CASSIRDRGYGYTF,TGTGCCAGTAGTATACGGGACAGGGGATATGGCTACACCTTC
TRBV20-1,NA,NA,TRBJ2-3,CSASYAETQYF,TGCAGTGCTAGTTACGCAGAAACACAGTATTTT
TRBV5-1,TRBD1,NA,TRBJ1-5,CASSLGGTVDQPQHF,TGCGCCAGCAGCTTGGGGGGGACAGTGGATCAGCCCCAGCATTTT
TRBV4-1,NA,NA,TRBJ2-5,CASSQGQVVETQYF,TGCGCCAGCAGCCAAGGACAGGTAGTAGAGACCCAGTACTTC
TRBV29-1,NA,NA,TRBJ2-7,CSGAAQRGYEQYF,TGCAGCGGCGCAGCCCAAAGGGGGTACGAGCAGTACTTC
TRBV10-3,TRBD1,NA,TRBJ2-2,CAISESKGQTGELFF,TGTGCCATCAGTGAGTCGAAGGGACAGACCGGGGAGCTGTTTTTT